These 14 T cell receptor beta chains were sequenced from one sample in a study of cytomegalovirus exposure and HLA in healthy donors. The study ran its PCR with 60 Vbeta and 13 Jbeta primers. Sequenced by immunoSEQ multiplex PCR; TCRdb stores in-frame clones only, minus some. The repertoire consists of around 150,000 clones, with roughly 85% occurring once and the leading ten covering 0.5% to 0.85%. The sample taken for sequencing was PBMCs. The receptors were gathered from a male donor in good health and CMV-seronegative.

The gene calls are TRBV25-1 and TRBJ1-6; D call uncertain. The germline V and J ends were trimmed by 1 base and 8 bases, with 15 bases remaining between them. Per the germline V gene, CDR1 is MGHDK and CDR2 is SYGVNS. The CDR3 runs 16 residues. DNA for the CDR3: TGTGCCAGCAGTGAATCCTCGGCCAGCGGTGATTCACCCCTCCACTTT. Its protein is CASSESSASGDSPLHF.

The genes are TRBV30 and TRBJ2-1; D remains ambiguous. Germline V gene sequence: CDR1 GTSNPN, CDR2 SVGIG (reference sequence). Trimming removed 3 bases from V and 4 bases from J, with 7 bases in between. The CDR3 has 12 amino acids. CDR3 loop: CAWSSGYNEQFF. CDR3 sequence (DNA): TGTGCCTGGAGCTCCGGGTACAATGAGCAGTTCTTC.

The V gene is TRBV7-6, the J gene TRBJ2-1, with 12 bases that match TRBD1. Germline V gene data show CDR1 as SGHVS and CDR2 as FNYEAQ. CDR3 size: 14 residues. J was trimmed by 8 bases and V by 4 bases; bases with no gene match: 3. In DNA form, the CDR3 reads TGTGCCAGCAGCTCCGGGACAGGGGGCGATGAGCAGTTCTTC. Amino acids: CASSSGTGGDEQFF.

CDR3 amino acids: CASSRTGTSASYNEQFF. CDR3 in DNA: TGTGCCAGCAGCAGAACCGGGACTAGCGCTTCCTACAATGAGCAGTTCTTC. The chain couples TRBV5-4 to TRBJ2-1, with 10 positions matching TRBD2. Germline assignment: CDR1 SGHNT and CDR2 YYREEE (reference sequence). Unmatched junction bases numbered 8, after V lost 4 bases and J lost 1 base. CDR3 length equals 17 residues. The variable domain in full, completed from reference TRBV5-4 and TRBJ2-1, reads ETGVTQSPTHLIKTRGQQVTLRCSSQSGHNTVSWYQQALGQGPQFIFQYYREEENGRGNFPPRFSGLQFPNYSSELNVNALELDDSALYLCASSRTGTSASYNEQFFGPGTRLTVL.

This chain links TRBV19 with TRBJ2-2, with D hard to call. The CDR3 consists of 14 residues. Looked up from germline, CDR1 is LNHDA and CDR2 is SQIVND (reference sequence). The V gene lost 0 bases and the J gene lost 6 bases, with 8 bases spanning the gap. DNA of the CDR3: TGTGCCAGTAGTATAGATCGTGTATCCGGGGAGCTGTTTTTT. Protein: CASSIDRVSGELFF.

This sequence joins TRBV6-4 and TRBJ2-1; a weak D match, TRBD1 (5 bases). CDR1 and CDR2 from the germline V gene are MRHNA and SNTAGT. The CDR3 covers 14 residues. Between the trimmed V and J ends, which lost 5 bases and 3 bases, there was a span of 11 bases. This CDR3 reads CASSPRADYNEQFF. CDR3 sequence (DNA): TGTGCCAGCAGTCCCAGGGCGGACTACAATGAGCAGTTCTTC.

J is TRBJ2-2 and V is TRBV2; D is perhaps TRBD1 (5 bases). The germline V gene encodes CDR1 SNHLY and CDR2 FYNNEI. The CDR3 covers 15 residues. With 4 bases removed from V and 1 base from J, the gap between germline ends came to 10 bases. The CDR3 region is CASSVLDRNTGELFF. The CDR3 coding sequence is TGTGCCAGCAGTGTTCTAGACAGGAACACCGGGGAGCTGTTTTTT.

For the CDR3, the DNA is TGCGCCAGCAGCTCCGGGGTAGCGGGGACCTACGAGCAGTACTTC. Protein product: CASSSGVAGTYEQYF. J is TRBJ2-7 and V is TRBV5-1, with 8 bases lining up with TRBD2. After removal of 3 bases from V and 2 bases from J, the junction contained 7 bases not matched to a gene. CDR1 is SGHRS and CDR2 is YFSETQ in the germline V gene. The CDR3 sequence is 15 residues long.

This chain connects TRBV30 to TRBJ2-7; D possibly corresponds to TRBD2 (7 bases). In germline, CDR1 is GTSNPN, CDR2 SVGIG (reference sequence). The CDR3 consists of 15 residues. V was cut by 5 bases and J by 6 bases, with 23 bases left in between. Here the CDR3 DNA reads TGTGCCTGGGGGGAGGGGGGGCGGGTTTGGGCCGAGCAGTACTTC. Translating gives CAWGEGGRVWAEQYF.

The rearrangement joins TRBV9 to TRBJ2-7; 7 bases match TRBD1. With 4 bases clipped from V and 2 bases from J, the junction kept 6 bases outside the gene matches. The CDR3 totals 14 residues. Germline loops: CDR1 SGDLS, CDR2 YYNGEE. This CDR3 is CASSSGQQPYEQYF. In DNA, the CDR3 is TGTGCCAGCAGCTCGGGACAGCAACCCTACGAGCAGTACTTC. The variable domain in full, with the rest retrieved from reference TRBV9 and TRBJ2-7, is DSGVTQTPKHLITATGQRVTLRCSPRSGDLSVYWYQQSLDQGLQFLIQYYNGEERAKGNILERFSAQQFPDLHSELNLSSLELGDSALYFCASSSGQQPYEQYFGPGTRLTVT.

The chain uses TRBV6-5 and TRBJ2-3, with D possibly matching TRBD2 (6 bases). Looked up from germline, CDR1 is MNHEY and CDR2 is SVGAGI. CDR3 length: 14 residues. The V gene lost 4 bases and the J gene lost 5 bases, with 13 bases spanning the gap. Written as DNA, the CDR3 is TGTGCCAGCAGTTCCGGTGACGGGAGAGATACGCAGTATTTT. It specifies CASSSGDGRDTQYF.

This rearrangement joins TRBV5-1 to TRBJ2-7, with D possibly TRBD2 on 5 matching bases. V gave up 3 bases and J gave up 6 bases, with 13 bases separating them. CDR1 SGHRS and CDR2 YFSETQ come from the germline V gene. The CDR3 consists of 13 residues. The CDR3 sequence: CASSYSGEAEQYF. CDR3 sequence (DNA): TGCGCCAGCAGCTACTCCGGGGAAGCCGAGCAGTACTTC.

This clone was recorded only once. J is TRBJ2-7 and V is TRBV15; 8 positions match TRBD1. This CDR3 is 13 amino acids long. With V trimmed by 5 bases and J by 6 bases, 6 bases remained unmatched. Germline V gives CDR1 LNHNV, CDR2 YYDKDF (reference sequence). The CDR3: CATSQDRASEQYF. The DNA of the CDR3 is TGTGCCACCAGCCAGGACAGGGCAAGCGAGCAGTACTTC.

The chain is built from TRBV7-2 and TRBJ2-5, with 10 positions matching TRBD2. The V gene end was trimmed by 0 bases and the J gene end by 11 bases; junction bases not matched to a gene: 9. The CDR3 contains 15 residues. CDR1 and CDR2 (germline): SGHTA, FQGNSA. CDR3: CASSLARGLAREQYF. CDR3 nucleotides: TGTGCCAGCAGCTTAGCGCGGGGACTAGCGCGGGAGCAGTACTTC.